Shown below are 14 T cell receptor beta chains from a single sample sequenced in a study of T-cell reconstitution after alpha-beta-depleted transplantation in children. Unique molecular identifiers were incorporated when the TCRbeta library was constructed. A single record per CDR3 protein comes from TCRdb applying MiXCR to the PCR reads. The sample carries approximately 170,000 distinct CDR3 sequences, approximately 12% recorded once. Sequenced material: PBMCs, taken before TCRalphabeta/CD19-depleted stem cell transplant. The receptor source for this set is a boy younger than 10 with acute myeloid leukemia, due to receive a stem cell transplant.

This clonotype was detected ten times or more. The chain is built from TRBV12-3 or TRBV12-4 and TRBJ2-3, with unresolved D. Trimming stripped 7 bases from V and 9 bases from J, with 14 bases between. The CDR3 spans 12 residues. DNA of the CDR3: TGTGCCAGCAAGGCGTCGGGTGGCACGCAGTATTTT. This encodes CASKASGGTQYF.

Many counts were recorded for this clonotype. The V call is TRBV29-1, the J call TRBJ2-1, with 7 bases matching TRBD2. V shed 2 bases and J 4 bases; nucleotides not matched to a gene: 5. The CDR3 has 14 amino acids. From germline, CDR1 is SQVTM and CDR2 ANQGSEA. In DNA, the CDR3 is TGCAGCGTTGAAAGGTGGGGGGGGTACAATGAGCAGTTCTTC. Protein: CSVERWGGYNEQFF.

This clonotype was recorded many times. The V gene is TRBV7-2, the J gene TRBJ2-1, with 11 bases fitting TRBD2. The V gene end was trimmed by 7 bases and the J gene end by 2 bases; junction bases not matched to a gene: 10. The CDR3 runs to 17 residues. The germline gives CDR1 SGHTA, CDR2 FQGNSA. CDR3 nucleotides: TGTGCCAGCACCCAGGGGTTAGCGGGAGGGCCCTACAATGAGCAGTTCTTC. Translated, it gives CASTQGLAGGPYNEQFF.

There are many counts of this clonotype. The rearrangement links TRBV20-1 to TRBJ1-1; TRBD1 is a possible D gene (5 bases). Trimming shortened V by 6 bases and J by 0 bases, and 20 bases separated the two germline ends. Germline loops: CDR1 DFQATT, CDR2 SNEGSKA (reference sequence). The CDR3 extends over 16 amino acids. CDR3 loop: CSAAGPQGSVNTEAFF. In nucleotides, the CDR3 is TGCAGTGCGGCAGGTCCCCAGGGTTCGGTGAACACTGAAGCTTTCTTT.

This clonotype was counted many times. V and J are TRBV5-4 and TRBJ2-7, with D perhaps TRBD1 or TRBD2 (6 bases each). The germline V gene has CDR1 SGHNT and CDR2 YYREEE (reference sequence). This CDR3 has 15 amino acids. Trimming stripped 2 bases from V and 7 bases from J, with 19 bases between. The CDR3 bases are TGTGCCAGCAGCTTTCGGAGCGGAGGGGGTCTGGAGCAGTACTTC. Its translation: CASSFRSGGGLEQYF.

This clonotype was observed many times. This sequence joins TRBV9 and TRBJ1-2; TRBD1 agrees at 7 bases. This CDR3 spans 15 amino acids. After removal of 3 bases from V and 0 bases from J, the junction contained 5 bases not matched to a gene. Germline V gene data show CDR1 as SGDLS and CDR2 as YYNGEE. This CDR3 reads CASSAGQTANYGYTF. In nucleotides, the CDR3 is TGTGCCAGCAGCGCGGGACAGACTGCTAACTATGGCTACACCTTC. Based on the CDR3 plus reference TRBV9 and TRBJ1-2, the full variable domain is DSGVTQTPKHLITATGQRVTLRCSPRSGDLSVYWYQQSLDQGLQFLIQYYNGEERAKGNILERFSAQQFPDLHSELNLSSLELGDSALYFCASSAGQTANYGYTFGSGTRLTVV.

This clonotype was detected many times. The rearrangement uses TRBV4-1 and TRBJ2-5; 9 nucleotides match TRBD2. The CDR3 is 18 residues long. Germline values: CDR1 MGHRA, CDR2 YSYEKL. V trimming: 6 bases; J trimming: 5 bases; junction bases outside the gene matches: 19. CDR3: CASRHLGLAQAQGETQYF. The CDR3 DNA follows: TGCGCCAGCAGGCACCTCGGACTAGCGCAAGCCCAAGGGGAGACCCAGTACTTC.

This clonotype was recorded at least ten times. The CDR3 DNA is TGCAGTGCTAGAGATTCACAGAAGTCCTACAATGAGCAGTTCTTC. Translation gives CSARDSQKSYNEQFF. The chain uses TRBV20-1 and TRBJ2-1; D unresolved. Germline CDR1 is DFQATT and CDR2 is SNEGSKA (reference sequence). The CDR3 is 15 residues long. Trimming removed 0 bases at V and 1 base at J, with 10 bases between.

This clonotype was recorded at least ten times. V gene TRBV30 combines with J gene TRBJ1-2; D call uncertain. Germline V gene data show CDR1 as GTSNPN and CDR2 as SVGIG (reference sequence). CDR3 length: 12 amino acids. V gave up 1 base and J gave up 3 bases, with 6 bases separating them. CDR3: CAWSGEDYGYTF. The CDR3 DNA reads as TGTGCCTGGAGTGGAGAAGACTATGGCTACACCTTC.

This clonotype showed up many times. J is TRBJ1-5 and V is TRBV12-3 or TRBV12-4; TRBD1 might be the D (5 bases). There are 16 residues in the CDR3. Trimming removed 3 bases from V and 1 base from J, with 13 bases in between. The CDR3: CASSLGGWDSNQPQHF. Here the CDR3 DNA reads TGTGCCAGCAGTTTGGGTGGCTGGGACAGCAATCAGCCCCAGCATTTT.

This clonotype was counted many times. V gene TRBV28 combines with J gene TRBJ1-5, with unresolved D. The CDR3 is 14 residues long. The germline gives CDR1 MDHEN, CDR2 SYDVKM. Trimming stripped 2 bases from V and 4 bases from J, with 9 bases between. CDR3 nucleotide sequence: TGTGCCAGCAGTTTAAATCGCGCAAATCAGCCCCAGCATTTT. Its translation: CASSLNRANQPQHF.

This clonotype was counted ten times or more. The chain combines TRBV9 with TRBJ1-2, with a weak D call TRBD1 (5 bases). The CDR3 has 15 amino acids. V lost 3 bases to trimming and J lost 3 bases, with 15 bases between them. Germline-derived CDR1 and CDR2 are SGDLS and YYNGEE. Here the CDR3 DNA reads TGTGCCAGCAGCGCAAATCCCGGGGGAGACTATGGCTACACCTTC. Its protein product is CASSANPGGDYGYTF.

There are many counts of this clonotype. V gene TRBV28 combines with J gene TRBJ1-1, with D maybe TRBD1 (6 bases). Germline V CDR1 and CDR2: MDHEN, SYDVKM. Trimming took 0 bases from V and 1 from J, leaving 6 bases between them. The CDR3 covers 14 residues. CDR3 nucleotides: TGTGCCAGCAGTTTATGGACAGGGAACACTGAAGCTTTCTTT. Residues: CASSLWTGNTEAFF.

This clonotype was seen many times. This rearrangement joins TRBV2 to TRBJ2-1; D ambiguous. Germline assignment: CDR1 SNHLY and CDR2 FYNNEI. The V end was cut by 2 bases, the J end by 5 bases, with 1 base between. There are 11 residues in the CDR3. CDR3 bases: TGTGCCAGCAGTGAACACAATGAGCAGTTCTTC. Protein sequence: CASSEHNEQFF.